Included here is one TCR beta chain sequence, with context. Its antigen is unknown. The CDR3 spans 18 residues. The V and J ends lost 1 base and 3 bases, in that order; junction bases with no gene match: 12. Germline CDR1 SGHTS, CDR2 YDEGEE. This sample was taken from a study of cytomegalovirus exposure and HLA in healthy donors. Study overall: From 150 million to 200 million T cells, an earlier analysis saw 90 million to 130 million unique TCR beta sequences. Of the donors genotyped, approximately 400 in all, 65% to 90% fell in the Caucasian-associated ancestry cluster.

The PCR ran on 60 Vbeta and 13 Jbeta primers. Assay: immunoSEQ multiplex PCR; the TCRdb copy retains only in-frame clones and omits some. This table has approximately 220,000 clones, approximately 80% appearing once. Findings and caveats of the study: Most of the TCR beta V segments (in an earlier analysis) were productive either about 90% or about 30% of the time. TCR association rates varied by HLA locus in a later analysis, with DRB1 highest and HLA-C lowest.

The material sequenced was PBMCs. The chain is built from TRBV5-8 and TRBJ1-4, with 7 bases fitting TRBD1. This clonotype originated in a boy between 2 and 10 years old in good health and CMV-seronegative. This chain's CDR3 is CASSLFYRSGQPNEKLFF. The CDR3 DNA follows: TGTGCCAGCAGCTTGTTCTATAGGTCGGGACAGCCTAATGAAAAACTGTTTTTT.